The T cell receptor (beta chain) described here comes from a study of beta chain features in type 1 diabetes. The germline V and J ends were trimmed by 3 bases and 0 bases, with 9 bases remaining between them. Germline values: CDR1 SEHNR, CDR2 FQNEAQ (reference sequence). This CDR3 is 15 amino acids long. The isolated RNA, all of it, was reverse transcribed, so expressed TCRB transcripts were what got sequenced. Sequencing was performed with immunoSEQ multiplex PCR; in TCRdb, only in-frame clones are kept and a portion is missing. The table includes 250,000 or so clones, 25% to 35% detected once. The V call is TRBV7-9, the J call TRBJ2-1, with a weak D call TRBD2 (6 bases). This receptor was obtained from a man younger than 40 in good health. Sequenced material: central memory CD4+ T cells from blood. The CDR3 sequence is CASSLTRSSYNEQFF. CDR3 DNA sequence: TGTGCCAGCAGCTTGACTAGAAGCTCCTACAATGAGCAGTTCTTC.